Given below is one TCR beta chain in context. Its antigen remains unknown. The CDR3 has 15 residues. Germline V gives CDR1 SGHRS, CDR2 YFSETQ. Losses at the gene ends were 4 bases for V and 4 bases for J; bases not matched to a gene: 7. The data were obtained in a study of cytomegalovirus exposure and HLA in healthy donors. Study-wide findings and caveats: Later analysis placed DRB1 highest and HLA-C lowest in TCR association rates, which differed by HLA locus.

Researchers ran the PCR with 60 Vbeta and 13 Jbeta primers. TCRdb's table, derived via immunoSEQ multiplex PCR, lists solely in-frame clones and lacks some. The sample data list about 110,000 clones. The source of this sequence is a man between 45 and 60 years old in good health and CMV-seronegative. Sequenced input: PBMCs. The V and J genes are TRBV5-1 and TRBJ1-3; 8 positions match TRBD1. The CDR3 is CASSPLTGDGNTIYF. The CDR3 DNA reads as TGCGCCAGCAGCCCCCTGACAGGGGACGGAAACACCATATATTTT.